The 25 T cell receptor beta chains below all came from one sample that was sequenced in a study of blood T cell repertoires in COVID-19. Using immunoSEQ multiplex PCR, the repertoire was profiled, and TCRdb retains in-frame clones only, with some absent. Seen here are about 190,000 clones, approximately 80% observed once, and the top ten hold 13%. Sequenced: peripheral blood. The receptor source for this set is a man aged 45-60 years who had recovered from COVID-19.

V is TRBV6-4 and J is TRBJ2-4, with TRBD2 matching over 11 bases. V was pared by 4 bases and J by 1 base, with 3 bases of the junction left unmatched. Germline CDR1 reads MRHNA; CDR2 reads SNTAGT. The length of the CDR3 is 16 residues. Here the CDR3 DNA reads TGTGCCAGCAGTGGAATAGCGGGAGGGGCCAAAAACATTCAGTACTTC. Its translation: CASSGIAGGAKNIQYF.

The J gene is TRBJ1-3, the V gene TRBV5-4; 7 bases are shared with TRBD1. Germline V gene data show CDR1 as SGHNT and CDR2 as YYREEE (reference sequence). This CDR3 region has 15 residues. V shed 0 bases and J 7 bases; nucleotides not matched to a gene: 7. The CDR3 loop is CASSLEPDRLNTIYF. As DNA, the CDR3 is TGTGCCAGCAGCTTGGAGCCGGACAGGCTGAACACCATATATTTT.

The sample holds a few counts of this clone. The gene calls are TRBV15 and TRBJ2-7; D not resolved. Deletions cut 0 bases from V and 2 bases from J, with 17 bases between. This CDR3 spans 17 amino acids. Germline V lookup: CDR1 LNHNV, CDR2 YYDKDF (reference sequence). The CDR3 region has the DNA TGTGCCACCAGCAGAGATCTCCTCGCGGTTTCTCCCTACGAGCAGTACTTC. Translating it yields CATSRDLLAVSPYEQYF.

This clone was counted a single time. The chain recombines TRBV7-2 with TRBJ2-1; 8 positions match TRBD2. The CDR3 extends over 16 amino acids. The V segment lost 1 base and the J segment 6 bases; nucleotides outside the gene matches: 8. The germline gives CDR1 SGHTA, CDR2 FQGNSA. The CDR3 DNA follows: TGTGCCAGCAGCTTAGTCCCGGGAGGGCCTGGCAATGAGCAGTTCTTC. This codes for CASSLVPGGPGNEQFF. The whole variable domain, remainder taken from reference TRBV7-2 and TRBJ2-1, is GAGVSQSPSNKVTEKGKDVELRCDPISGHTALYWYRQSLGQGLEFLIYFQGNSAPDKSGLPSDRFSAERTGGSVSTLTIQRTQQEDSAVYLCASSLVPGGPGNEQFFGPGTRLTVL.

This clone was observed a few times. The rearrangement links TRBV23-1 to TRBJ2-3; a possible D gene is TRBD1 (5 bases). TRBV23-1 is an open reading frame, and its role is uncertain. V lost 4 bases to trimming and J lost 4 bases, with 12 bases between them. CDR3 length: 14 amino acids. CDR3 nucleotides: TGCGCCAGCAGTCTTCCACAGGATGCAGATACGCAGTATTTT. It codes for CASSLPQDADTQYF.

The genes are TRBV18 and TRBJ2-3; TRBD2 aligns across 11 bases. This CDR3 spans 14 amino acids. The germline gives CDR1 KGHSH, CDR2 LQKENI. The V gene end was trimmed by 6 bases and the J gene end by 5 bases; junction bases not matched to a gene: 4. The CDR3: CASSPGTSGDTQYF. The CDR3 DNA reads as TGTGCCAGCTCCCCCGGGACTAGCGGAGATACGCAGTATTTT.

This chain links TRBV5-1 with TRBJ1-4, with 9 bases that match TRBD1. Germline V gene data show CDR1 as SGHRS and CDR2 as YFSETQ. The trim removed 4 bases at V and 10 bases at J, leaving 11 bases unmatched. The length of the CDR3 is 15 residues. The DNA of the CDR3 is TGCGCCAGCAGCCGCCTGGACAGGGGACTTGGAAAACTGTTTTTT. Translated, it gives CASSRLDRGLGKLFF.

CDR3 sequence: CASSPRGGPNTGELFF. The CDR3 coding sequence is TGTGCCAGTAGTCCCCGGGGGGGACCGAACACCGGGGAGCTGTTTTTT. This chain uses TRBV19 with TRBJ2-2; TRBD2 aligns across 8 bases. V lost 5 bases and J lost 0; bases outside the gene matches: 5. CDR3 size: 16 residues. CDR1 LNHDA and CDR2 SQIVND come from the germline V gene (reference sequence).

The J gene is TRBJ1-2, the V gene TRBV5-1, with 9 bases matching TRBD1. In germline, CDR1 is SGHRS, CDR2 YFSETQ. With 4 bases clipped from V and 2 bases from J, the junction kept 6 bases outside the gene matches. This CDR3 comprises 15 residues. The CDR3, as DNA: TGCGCCAGCAGCAAGGACAGGGGAGCGAACTATGGCTACACCTTC. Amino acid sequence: CASSKDRGANYGYTF.

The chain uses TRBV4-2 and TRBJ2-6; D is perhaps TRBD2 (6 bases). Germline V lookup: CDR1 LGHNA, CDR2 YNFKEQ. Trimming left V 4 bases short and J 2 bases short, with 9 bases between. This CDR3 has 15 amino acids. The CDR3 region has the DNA TGTGCCAGCAGCCGGGGGGTTACTGGGGCCAACGTCCTGACTTTC. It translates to CASSRGVTGANVLTF.

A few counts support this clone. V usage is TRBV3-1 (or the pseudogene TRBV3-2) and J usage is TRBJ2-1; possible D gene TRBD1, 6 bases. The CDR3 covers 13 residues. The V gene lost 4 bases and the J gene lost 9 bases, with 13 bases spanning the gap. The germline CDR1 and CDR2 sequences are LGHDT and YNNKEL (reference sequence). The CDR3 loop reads CASSPNQGTEQFF. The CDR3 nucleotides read TGTGCCAGCAGCCCCAACCAGGGGACTGAGCAGTTCTTC.

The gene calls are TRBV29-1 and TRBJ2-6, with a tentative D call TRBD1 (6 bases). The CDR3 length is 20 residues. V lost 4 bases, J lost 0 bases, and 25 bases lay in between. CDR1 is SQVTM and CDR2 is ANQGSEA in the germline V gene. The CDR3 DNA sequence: TGCAGCGTTGGGTCCGGCCCGGGACACGGAGCCATCTCTGGGGCCAACGTCCTGACTTTC. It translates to CSVGSGPGHGAISGANVLTF.

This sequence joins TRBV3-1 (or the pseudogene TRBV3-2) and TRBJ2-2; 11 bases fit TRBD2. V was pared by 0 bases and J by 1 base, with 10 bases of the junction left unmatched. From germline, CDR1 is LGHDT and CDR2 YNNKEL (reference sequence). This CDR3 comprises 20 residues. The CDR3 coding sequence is TGTGCCAGCAGCCAAGATTTTTTGCCTAGCGGGAGGCGGAACACCGGGGAGCTGTTTTTT. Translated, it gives CASSQDFLPSGRRNTGELFF.

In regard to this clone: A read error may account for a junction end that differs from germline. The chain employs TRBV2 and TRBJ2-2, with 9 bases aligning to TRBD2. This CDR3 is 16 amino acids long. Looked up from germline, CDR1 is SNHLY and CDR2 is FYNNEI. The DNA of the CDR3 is TGTGCCAGCACTGAATTGGCGGGAGGGTTCTCCGGGGAGCTGTTTTTT. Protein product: CASTELAGGFSGELFF.

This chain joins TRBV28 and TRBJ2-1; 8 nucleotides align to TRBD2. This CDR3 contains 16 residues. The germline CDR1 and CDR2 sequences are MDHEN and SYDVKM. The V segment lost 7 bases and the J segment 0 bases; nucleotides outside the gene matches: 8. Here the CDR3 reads CASTPGGASSYNEQFF. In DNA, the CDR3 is TGTGCCAGCACCCCCGGGGGGGCCAGCTCCTACAATGAGCAGTTCTTC.

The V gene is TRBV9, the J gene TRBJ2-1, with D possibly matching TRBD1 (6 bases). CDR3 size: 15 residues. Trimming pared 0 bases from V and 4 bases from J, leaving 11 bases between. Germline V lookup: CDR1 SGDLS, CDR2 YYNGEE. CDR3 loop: CASSVEMGAYNEQFF. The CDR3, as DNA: TGTGCCAGCAGCGTAGAGATGGGGGCATACAATGAGCAGTTCTTC. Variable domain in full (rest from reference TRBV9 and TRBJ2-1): DSGVTQTPKHLITATGQRVTLRCSPRSGDLSVYWYQQSLDQGLQFLIQYYNGEERAKGNILERFSAQQFPDLHSELNLSSLELGDSALYFCASSVEMGAYNEQFFGPGTRLTVL.

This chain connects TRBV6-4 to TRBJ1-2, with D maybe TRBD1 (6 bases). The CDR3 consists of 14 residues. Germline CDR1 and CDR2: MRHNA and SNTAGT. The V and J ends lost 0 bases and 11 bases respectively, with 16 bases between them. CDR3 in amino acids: CASSDSIGGQGYTF. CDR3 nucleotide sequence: TGTGCCAGCAGTGACTCGATCGGGGGGCAAGGGTACACCTTC.

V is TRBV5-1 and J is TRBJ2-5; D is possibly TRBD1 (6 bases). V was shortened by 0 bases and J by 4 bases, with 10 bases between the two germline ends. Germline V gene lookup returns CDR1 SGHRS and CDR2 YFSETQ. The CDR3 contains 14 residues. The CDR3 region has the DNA TGCGCCAGCAGCTTGGTGCAGGGGCGAGAGACCCAGTACTTC. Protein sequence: CASSLVQGRETQYF.

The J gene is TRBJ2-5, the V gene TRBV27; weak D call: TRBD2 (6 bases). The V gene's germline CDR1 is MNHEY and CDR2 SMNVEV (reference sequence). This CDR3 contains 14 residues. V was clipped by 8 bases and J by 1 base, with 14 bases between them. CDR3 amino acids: CASATLGGQETQYF. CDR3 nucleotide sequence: TGTGCCAGCGCTACGTTGGGGGGCCAAGAGACCCAGTACTTC.

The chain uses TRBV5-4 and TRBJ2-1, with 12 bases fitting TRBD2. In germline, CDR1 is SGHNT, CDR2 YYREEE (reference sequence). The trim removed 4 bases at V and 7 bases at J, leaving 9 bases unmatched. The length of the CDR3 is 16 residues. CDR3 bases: TGTGCCAGCAGCGTCCGACTAGCGGGAGTTGTTAATGAGCAGTTCTTC. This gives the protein CASSVRLAGVVNEQFF.

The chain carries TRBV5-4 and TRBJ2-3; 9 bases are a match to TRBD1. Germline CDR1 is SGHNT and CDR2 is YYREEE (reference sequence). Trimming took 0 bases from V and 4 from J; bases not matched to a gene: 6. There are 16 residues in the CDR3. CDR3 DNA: TGTGCCAGCAGCTTGGCAGGAGGACAGGGGCCAGATACGCAGTATTTT. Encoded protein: CASSLAGGQGPDTQYF.

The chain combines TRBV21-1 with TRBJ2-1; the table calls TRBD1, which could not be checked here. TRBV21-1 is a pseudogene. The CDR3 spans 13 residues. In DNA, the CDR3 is TGTGCCAGCAGCAAATTCTGGGGGCATGAGCAGTTCTTC. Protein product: CASSKFWGHEQFF.

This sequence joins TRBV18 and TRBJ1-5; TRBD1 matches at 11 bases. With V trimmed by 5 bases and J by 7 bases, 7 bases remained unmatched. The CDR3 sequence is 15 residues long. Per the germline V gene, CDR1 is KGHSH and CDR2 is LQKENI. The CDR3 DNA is TGTGCCAGCTCAGCCACGGACAGGGGGCAACAGCCCCAGCATTTT. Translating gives CASSATDRGQQPQHF.

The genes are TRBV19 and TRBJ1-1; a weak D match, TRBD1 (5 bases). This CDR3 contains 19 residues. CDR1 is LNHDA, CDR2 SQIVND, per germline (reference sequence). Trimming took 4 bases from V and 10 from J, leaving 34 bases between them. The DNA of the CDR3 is TGTGCCAGTAGTAAGTCGCGGGGCGGCAGCCGATCGCAAATCAGCGGAGCTTTCTTT. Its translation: CASSKSRGGSRSQISGAFF.

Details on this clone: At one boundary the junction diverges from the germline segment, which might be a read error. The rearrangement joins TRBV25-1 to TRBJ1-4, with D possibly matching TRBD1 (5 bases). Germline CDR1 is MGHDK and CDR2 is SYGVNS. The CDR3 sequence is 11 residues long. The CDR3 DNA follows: TGTGCCAGCAGTGAATATGGGACTTACGTTTTT. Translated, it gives CASSEYGTYVF.